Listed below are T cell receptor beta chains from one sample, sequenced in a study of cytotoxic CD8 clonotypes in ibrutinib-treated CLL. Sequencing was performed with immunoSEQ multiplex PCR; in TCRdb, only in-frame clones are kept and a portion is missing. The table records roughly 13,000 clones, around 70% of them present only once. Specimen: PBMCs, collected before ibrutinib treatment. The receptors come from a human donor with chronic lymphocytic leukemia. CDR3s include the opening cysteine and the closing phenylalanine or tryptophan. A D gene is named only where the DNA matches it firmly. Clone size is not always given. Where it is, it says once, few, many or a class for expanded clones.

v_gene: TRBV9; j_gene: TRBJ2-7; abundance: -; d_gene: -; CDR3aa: CASSVGDSPPYEQYF; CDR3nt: TGTGCCAGCAGCGTAGGGGACTCGCCCCCCTACGAGCAGTACTTC
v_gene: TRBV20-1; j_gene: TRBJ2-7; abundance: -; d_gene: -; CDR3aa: CSGASSYEQYF; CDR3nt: TGCAGTGGGGCTAGCTCCTACGAGCAGTACTTC
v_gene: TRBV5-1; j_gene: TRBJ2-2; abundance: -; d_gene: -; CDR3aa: CASRRGSGTGELFF; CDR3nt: TGCGCCAGCAGGAGGGGCTCGGGAACCGGGGAGCTGTTTTTT
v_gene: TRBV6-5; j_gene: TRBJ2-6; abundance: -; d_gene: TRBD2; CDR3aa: CTHPGGDSGANVLTF; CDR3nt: TGTACCCACCCGGGGGGGGACTCTGGGGCCAACGTCCTGACTTTC
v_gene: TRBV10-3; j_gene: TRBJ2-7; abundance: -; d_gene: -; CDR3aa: CAISEEQGGEQYF; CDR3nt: TGTGCCATCAGTGAAGAACAGGGTGGCGAGCAGTACTTC
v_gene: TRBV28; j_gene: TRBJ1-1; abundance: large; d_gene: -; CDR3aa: CASSQRADRPNTEAFF; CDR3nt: TGTGCCAGCAGCCAAAGGGCCGACAGACCGAACACTGAAGCTTTCTTT
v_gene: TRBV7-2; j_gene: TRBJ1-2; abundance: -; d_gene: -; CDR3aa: CASSLAPGNYGYTF; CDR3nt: TGTGCCAGCAGCTTAGCGCCCGGCAACTATGGCTACACCTTC
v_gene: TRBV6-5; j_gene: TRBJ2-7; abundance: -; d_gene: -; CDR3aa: CASSYVGEQYF; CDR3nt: TGTGCCAGCAGTTACGTGGGCGAGCAGTACTTC
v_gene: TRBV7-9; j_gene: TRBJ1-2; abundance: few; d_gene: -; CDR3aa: CASSLAEGGYTF; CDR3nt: TGTGCCAGCAGCTTAGCTGAGGGTGGCTACACCTTC
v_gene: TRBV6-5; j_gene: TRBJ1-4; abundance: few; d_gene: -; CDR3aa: CASSPTPWEKLFF; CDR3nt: TGTGCCAGCAGCCCCACCCCCTGGGAAAAACTGTTTTTT
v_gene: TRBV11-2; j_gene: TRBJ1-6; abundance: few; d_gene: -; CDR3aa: CASSLLSVTNSPLHF; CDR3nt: TGTGCCAGCAGCTTATTATCGGTGACTAATTCACCCCTCCACTTT
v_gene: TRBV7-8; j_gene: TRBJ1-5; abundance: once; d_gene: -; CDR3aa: CASSSYRSVSNQPQHF; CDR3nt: TGTGCCAGCAGCTCTTACCGGTCCGTTAGCAATCAGCCCCAGCATTTT
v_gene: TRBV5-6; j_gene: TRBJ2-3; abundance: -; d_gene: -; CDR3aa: CASSRQGGDTQYF; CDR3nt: TGTGCCAGCAGCCGACAGGGAGGGGATACGCAGTATTTT
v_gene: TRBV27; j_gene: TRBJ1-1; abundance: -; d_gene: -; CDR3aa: CASSLGTEAFF; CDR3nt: TGTGCCAGCAGTTTGGGGACCGAAGCTTTCTTT
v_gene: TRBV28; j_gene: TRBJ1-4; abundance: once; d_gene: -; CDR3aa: CASSYPGSAGKLFF; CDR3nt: TGTGCCAGCAGCTACCCAGGTTCCGCTGGGAAACTGTTTTTT
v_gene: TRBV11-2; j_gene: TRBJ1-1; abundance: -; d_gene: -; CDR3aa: CASSLGTGGEAFF; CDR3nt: TGTGCCAGCAGCTTGGGCACGGGGGGTGAAGCTTTCTTT
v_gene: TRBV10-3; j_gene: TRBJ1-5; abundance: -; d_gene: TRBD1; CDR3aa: CAISGGQGDQPQHF; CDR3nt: TGTGCCATCAGTGGTGGGCAGGGGGATCAGCCCCAGCATTTT
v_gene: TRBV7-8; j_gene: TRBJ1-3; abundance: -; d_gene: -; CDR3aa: CASSLGYKGSRSGNTIYF; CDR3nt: TGTGCCAGCAGCTTAGGGTATAAGGGCAGCCGCTCTGGAAACACCATATATTTT
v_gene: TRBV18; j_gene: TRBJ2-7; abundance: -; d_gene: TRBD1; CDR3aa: CASSTGAEQYF; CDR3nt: TGTGCCAGCTCAACAGGGGCCGAGCAGTACTTC
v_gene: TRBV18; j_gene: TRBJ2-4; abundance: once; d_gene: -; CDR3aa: CASSPQGIVSKNIQYF; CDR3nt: TGTGCCAGCTCACCACAGGGGATCGTGTCCAAAAACATTCAGTACTTC
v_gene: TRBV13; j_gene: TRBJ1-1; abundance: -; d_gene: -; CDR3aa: CASSLAAGLGGTEAFF; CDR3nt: TGTGCCAGCAGCTTAGCGGCAGGGCTTGGGGGCACTGAAGCTTTCTTT